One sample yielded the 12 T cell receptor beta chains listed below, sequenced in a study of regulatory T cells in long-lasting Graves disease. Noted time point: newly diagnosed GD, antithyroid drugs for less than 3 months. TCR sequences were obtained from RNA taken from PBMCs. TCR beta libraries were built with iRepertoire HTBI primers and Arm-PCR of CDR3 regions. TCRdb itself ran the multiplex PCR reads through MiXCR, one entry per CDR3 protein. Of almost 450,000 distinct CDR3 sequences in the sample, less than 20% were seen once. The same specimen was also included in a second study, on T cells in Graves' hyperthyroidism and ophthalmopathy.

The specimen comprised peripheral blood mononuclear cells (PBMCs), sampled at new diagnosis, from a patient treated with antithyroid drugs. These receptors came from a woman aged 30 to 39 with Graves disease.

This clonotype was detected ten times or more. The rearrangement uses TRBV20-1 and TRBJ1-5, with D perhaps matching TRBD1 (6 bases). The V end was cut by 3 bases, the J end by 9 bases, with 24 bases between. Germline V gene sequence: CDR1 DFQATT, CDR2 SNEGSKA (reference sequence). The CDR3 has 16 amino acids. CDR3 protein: CSASFLRQADDGPQHF. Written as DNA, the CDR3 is TGCAGTGCTAGCTTCCTCCGACAGGCCGACGACGGGCCCCAGCATTTT.

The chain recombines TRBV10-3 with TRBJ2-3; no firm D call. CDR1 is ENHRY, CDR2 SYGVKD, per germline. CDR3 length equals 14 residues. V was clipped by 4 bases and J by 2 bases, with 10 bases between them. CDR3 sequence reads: CAISVGLDTDTQYF. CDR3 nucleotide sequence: TGTGCCATCAGTGTCGGGCTAGACACAGATACGCAGTATTTT.

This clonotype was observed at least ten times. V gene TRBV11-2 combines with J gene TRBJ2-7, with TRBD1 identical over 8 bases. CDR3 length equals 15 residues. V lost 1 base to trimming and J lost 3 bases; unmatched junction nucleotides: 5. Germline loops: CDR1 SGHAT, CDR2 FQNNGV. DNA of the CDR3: TGTGCCAGCAGCTTAGTGGCAGGGGGCGGCTACGAGCAGTACTTC. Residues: CASSLVAGGGYEQYF.

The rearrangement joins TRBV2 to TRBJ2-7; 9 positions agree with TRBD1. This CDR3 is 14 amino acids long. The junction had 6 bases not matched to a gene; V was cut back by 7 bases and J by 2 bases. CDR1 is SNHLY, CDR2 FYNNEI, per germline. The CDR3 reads CASIPGQGPYEQYF. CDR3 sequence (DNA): TGTGCCAGCATTCCGGGACAGGGACCCTACGAGCAGTACTTC.

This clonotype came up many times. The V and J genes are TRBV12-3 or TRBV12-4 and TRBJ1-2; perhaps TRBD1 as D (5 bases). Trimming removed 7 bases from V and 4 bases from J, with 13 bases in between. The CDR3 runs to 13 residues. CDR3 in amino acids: CASTGGSGYGYTF. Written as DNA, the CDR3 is TGTGCCAGCACCGGGGGATCTGGCTATGGCTACACCTTC.

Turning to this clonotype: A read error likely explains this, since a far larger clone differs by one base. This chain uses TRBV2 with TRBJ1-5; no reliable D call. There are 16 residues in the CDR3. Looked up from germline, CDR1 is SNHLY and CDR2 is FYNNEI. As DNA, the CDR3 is TGTGCCAACAGTTTCGGAGGCAGAAATAGCAATCAGCCCCAGCATTTT. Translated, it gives CANSFGGRNSNQPQHF.

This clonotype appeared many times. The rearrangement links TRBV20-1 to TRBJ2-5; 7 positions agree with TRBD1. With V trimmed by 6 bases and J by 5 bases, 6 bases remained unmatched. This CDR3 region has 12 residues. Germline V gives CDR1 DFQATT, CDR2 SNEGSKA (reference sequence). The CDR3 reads CSAQRGQETQYF. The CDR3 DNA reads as TGCAGTGCACAGAGGGGGCAGGAGACCCAGTACTTC.

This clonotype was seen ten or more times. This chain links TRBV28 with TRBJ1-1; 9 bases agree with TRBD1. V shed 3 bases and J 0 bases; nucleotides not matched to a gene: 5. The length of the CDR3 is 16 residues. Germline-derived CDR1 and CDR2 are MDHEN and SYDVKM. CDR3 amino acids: CASSLGQGYMNTEAFF. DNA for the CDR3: TGTGCCAGCAGTTTGGGACAGGGCTACATGAACACTGAAGCTTTCTTT.

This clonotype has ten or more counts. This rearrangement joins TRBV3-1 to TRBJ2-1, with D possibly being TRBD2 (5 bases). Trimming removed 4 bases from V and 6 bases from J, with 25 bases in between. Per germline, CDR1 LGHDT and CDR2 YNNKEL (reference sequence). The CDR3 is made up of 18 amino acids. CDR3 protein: CASSPSRWRANSVNEQFF. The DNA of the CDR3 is TGTGCCAGCAGCCCCTCACGATGGCGGGCCAACTCAGTCAATGAGCAGTTCTTC.

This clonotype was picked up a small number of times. In DNA, the CDR3 is TGTGCCAGCGCCCTGGCAGAGAGTACAGATACGCAGTATTTT. This sequence encodes CASALAESTDTQYF. V gene TRBV28 combines with J gene TRBJ2-3, with D unclear. The CDR3 covers 14 residues. CDR1 and CDR2 from the germline V gene are MDHEN and SYDVKM. V was pared by 8 bases and J by 3 bases, with 15 bases between.

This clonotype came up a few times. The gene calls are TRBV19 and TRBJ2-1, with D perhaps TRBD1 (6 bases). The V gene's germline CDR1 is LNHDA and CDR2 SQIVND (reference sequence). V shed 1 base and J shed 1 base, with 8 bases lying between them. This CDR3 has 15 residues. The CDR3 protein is CASSIGQESYNEQFF. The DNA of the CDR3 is TGTGCCAGTAGTATAGGACAGGAGTCCTACAATGAGCAGTTCTTC.

CDR3 amino acids: CSVAGEAFF. Written as DNA, the CDR3 is TGCAGCGTTGCCGGAGAAGCTTTCTTT. The chain has TRBV29-1 and TRBJ1-1; D unclear. CDR1 SQVTM and CDR2 ANQGSEA come from the germline V gene. Trimming pared 4 bases from V and 8 bases from J, leaving 5 bases between. The CDR3 is 9 amino acids.